The rows below give T cell receptor beta chains drawn from one sample of a study of blood T cells in healthy people across ages. MiXCR, applied by TCRdb to the 5' RACE reads, yields one record per CDR3 protein. The sample comprises about 1.5 million distinct CDR3 sequences, 40% to 50% of which are singletons, and roughly 7.9% rests with the top ten. Sample: blood. Receptor source: a woman younger than 30 in good health. Both conserved end residues are part of each CDR3.

TRBV4-2 | CASSPEEGVAYNEQFF
TRBV7-2 | CASSLVVFNEQFF
TRBV20-1 | CSASLVWGQQETQYF
TRBV20-1 | CSGAQPGEQYF
TRBV7-3 | CASSYGRGETQYF
TRBV29-1 | CSVDQTGGADTQYF
TRBV3-1 | CASSHETGDDYNEQYF
TRBV6-5 | CASSYSPRGANEKLFF
TRBV10-3 | CAINSGLPRTEAFF
TRBV29-1 | CSVVRTSGGLDTQYF
TRBV4-1 | CASSQDKTSGILSGETQYF
TRBV10-3 | CAISESKGREETQYF
TRBV27 | CASSLLQGGNQPQHF
TRBV7-9 | CASSPLVEYNSPLHF
TRBV12-3/TRBV12-4 | CASSHRTSPTYEQYF
TRBV20-1 | CSANREYEYGYTF
TRBV7-2 | CASSLGQGAAQPQHF
TRBV5-6 | CASSFSPRGTDTQYF
TRBV4-2 | CASSQGGDRVFYEQYF
TRBV10-3 | CAISVSLAEAFF
TRBV27 | CASSLSRIGWEAGPFPNYGYTF
TRBV7-9 | CASSSRGGENIQYF
TRBV6-2/TRBV6-3 | CASTGTSGLGNQPQHF
TRBV7-9 | CACDRDREREKTQYF
TRBV2 | CAVRLAGGPGLNIQYF
TRBV7-2 | CAGRGSGLAGFYEQYF
TRBV7-2 | CASSLIGPVRYEQYF
TRBV6-1 | CASSAPSGIYEQYF
TRBV28 | CASSPLGQGNTEAFF
TRBV27 | CASTRASGTQETQYF
TRBV20-1 | CSARRGEGHNEQYF
TRBV27 | CASRPPGLLAKNIQYF
TRBV12-3/TRBV12-4 | CASSAGAPGGYTF
TRBV12-3/TRBV12-4 | CASSLSGGYTF
TRBV9 | CASSVSSSPTEQYF
TRBV4-1 | CASSHLARMDNEQFF
TRBV10-1 | CASSIQGGAGELFF
TRBV29-1 | CSVLFGAGGGTDTQYF
TRBV15 | CATSRDGMGQPQHF
TRBV7-9 | CASSLGGSGYEQYF
TRBV29-1 | CSVEVPGIYGYTF
TRBV28 | CASSFSGASGGSDTQYF
TRBV6-5 | CASSPRLGLHEQYF
TRBV7-8 | CASSLAPTIPRVEQYF
TRBV27 | CASSWDRGPYEQFF
TRBV20-1 | CSARETTRHDEQFF
TRBV5-1 | CASSLTGKNEQFF
TRBV7-2 | CASSSTSWNEQFF